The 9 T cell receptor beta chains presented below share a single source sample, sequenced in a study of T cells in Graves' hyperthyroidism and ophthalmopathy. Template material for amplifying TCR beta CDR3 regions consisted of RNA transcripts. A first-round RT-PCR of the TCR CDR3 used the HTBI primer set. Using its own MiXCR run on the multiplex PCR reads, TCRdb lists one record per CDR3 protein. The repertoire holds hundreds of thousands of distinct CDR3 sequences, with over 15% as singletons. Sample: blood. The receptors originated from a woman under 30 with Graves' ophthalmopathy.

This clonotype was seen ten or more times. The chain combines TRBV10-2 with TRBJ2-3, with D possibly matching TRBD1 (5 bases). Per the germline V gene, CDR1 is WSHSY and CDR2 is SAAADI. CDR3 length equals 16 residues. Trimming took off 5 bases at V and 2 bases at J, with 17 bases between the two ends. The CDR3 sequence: CASSPRARALTDTQYF. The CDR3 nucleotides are TGCGCCAGCAGTCCAAGGGCCAGGGCTCTCACAGATACGCAGTATTTT.

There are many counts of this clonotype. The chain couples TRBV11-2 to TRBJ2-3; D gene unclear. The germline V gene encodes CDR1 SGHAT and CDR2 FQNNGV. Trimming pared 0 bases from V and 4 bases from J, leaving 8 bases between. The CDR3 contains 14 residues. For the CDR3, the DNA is TGTGCCAGCAGCTTAGATGCAGGTGCAGATACGCAGTATTTT. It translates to CASSLDAGADTQYF.

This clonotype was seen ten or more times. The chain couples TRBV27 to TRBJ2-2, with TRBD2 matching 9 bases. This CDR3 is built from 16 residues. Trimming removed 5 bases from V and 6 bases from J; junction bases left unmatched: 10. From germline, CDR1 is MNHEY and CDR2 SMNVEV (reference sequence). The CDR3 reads CASSPESGRSAGELFF. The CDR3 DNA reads TGTGCCAGCAGTCCCGAAAGCGGGAGGTCCGCCGGGGAGCTGTTTTTT.

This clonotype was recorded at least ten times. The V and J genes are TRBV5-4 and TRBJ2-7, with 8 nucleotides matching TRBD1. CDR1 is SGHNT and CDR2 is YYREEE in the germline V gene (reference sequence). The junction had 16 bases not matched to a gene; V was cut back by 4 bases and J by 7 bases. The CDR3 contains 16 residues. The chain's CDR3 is CASSPGPAGGAGEQYF. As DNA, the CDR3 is TGTGCCAGCAGCCCCGGCCCTGCAGGGGGCGCGGGGGAGCAGTACTTC.

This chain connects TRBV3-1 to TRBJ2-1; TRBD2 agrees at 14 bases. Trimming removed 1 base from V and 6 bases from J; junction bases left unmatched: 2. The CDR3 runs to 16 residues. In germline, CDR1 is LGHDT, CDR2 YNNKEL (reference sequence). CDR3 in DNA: TGTGCCAGCAGCCAAGGGGGGACTAGCGGGGGCAATGAGCAGTTCTTC. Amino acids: CASSQGGTSGGNEQFF.

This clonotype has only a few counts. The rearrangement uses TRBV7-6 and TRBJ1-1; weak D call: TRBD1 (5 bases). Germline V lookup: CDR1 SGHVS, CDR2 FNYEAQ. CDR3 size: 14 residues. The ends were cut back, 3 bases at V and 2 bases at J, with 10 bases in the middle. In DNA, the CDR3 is TGTGCCAGCAGCTTCCGGGGGGGAAACACTGAAGCTTTCTTT. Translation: CASSFRGGNTEAFF.

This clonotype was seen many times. The CDR3 protein is CASSLIGNTEAFF. CDR3 coding DNA: TGTGCCAGCAGCTTGATAGGGAACACTGAAGCTTTCTTT. The gene calls are TRBV5-5 and TRBJ1-1; D remains unclear. CDR3 size: 13 residues. Trimming took off 1 base at V and 1 base at J, with 5 bases between the two ends. The germline gives CDR1 SGHKS, CDR2 YYEKEE (reference sequence).

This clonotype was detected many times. CDR3 residues: CASSQGSRNTEAFF. In DNA form, the CDR3 reads TGTGCCAGCAGCCAAGGCAGCAGGAACACTGAAGCTTTCTTT. J is TRBJ1-1 and V is TRBV16; D remains unclear. V was clipped by 2 bases and J by 1 base, with 8 bases between them. The CDR3 loop spans 14 amino acids. Germline-derived CDR1 and CDR2 are KGHSY and FQNENV.

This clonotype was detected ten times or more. DNA of the CDR3: TGCAGTGCTAGATATTTGGGCGGGAGGGTGGTCGGTGAGCAGTTCTTC. It yields the protein CSARYLGGRVVGEQFF. This chain connects TRBV20-1 to TRBJ2-1; TRBD2 agrees at 9 bases. Germline lookup yields CDR1 DFQATT and CDR2 SNEGSKA (reference sequence). This CDR3 is built from 16 residues. V gave up 2 bases and J gave up 9 bases; unmatched junction bases: 14.